This TCR beta chain derives from a study of T cell repertoires in cytomegalovirus infection. Overall study: As its CMV epitopes, the study selected recently identified HLA-C-restricted and well-studied HLA-B-restricted targets. Public TCR beta signatures provided an indication of both CMV infection and a matching HLA type.

TCRdb reprocessed the reads with MiXCR, giving one entry per CDR3 protein. The sample has 400,000 to 600,000 distinct CDR3 sequences; approximately 46% are singletons. Regarding the study as a whole: Dominant in the ex vivo response were TCR beta clonotypes restricted by HLA-C and specific for CMV. Cumulated frequencies of public TCR beta families served to identify carriers of CMV plus the relevant HLA.

In the case of this clonotype: The antigen remains unidentified.

V shed 5 bases and J 9 bases; nucleotides not matched to a gene: 13. The germline gives CDR1 SGHTA, CDR2 FQGNSA. CDR3 length equals 15 residues. This receptor was identified in a human donor in good health (CMV status not recorded). Some clones in this sample may be carry-over from other donors' samples. V usage is TRBV7-2 and J usage is TRBJ2-1, with 7 bases identical to TRBD2. The sequences come from cultured PBMCs, collected from culture after CMV antigen stimulation. The CDR3 sequence is CASSGTGSPGGEQFF. The CDR3 DNA is TGTGCCAGCAGCGGTACCGGGAGCCCGGGGGGTGAGCAGTTCTTC.